These 9 T cell receptor beta chains were sequenced from one sample in a study of tumor-infiltrating lymphocytes in primary liver carcinoma. TCR beta cDNA was reverse-transcribed from 450 to 500 ng of total RNA. The reaction used a constant-region primer and ProtoScript II reverse transcriptase. It was through three nested multiplex PCR rounds of slightly modified ARM-PCR that TCR beta libraries arose. Researchers ran the first two PCR rounds for approximately 9 cycles each with TRBV1-TRBV30 forward primers and a C-beta reverse primer. TCRdb recomputed calls from the multiplex PCR reads with MiXCR, one row per CDR3 protein. The data show about 330,000 distinct CDR3 sequences, approximately 64% seen once. The researchers obtained blood RNA from unsorted whole blood and also extracted germline DNA. Input material: peripheral blood. These receptors were taken from a man in his forties or fifties with primary liver carcinoma and hepatitis B virus infection.

In the case of this clonotype: Since a much larger clone is just one base distant, this may be a read error. The gene calls are TRBV10-3 and TRBJ1-2; tentatively, D is TRBD1 (5 bases). CDR1 and CDR2 from the germline V gene are ENHRY and SYGVKD. V was trimmed by 6 bases and J by 8 bases, leaving 22 bases between them. The CDR3 has 15 amino acids. In nucleotides, the CDR3 is TGTGCCATCAGGGAGCAGGACGGGGCTGGGCGCGGCTACACCTTC. Its protein is CAIREQDGAGRGYTF.

Concerning this clonotype: The junction shows a germline mismatch at one end, possibly a read error. The chain is built from TRBV11-2 and TRBJ1-1; no clear D. In germline, CDR1 is SGHAT, CDR2 FQNNGV. This CDR3 contains 15 residues. CDR3 bases: TGTGCCAGCTGCTTAGATGCCGGCATGAAGACTGAAGCTTTCTTT. Translation: CASCLDAGMKTEAFF.

As regards this clonotype: The missing conserved phenylalanine or tryptophan at the end of this CDR3 makes a read error likely. The chain couples TRBV11-3 to TRBJ2-2, with TRBD1 as a possible D gene (6 bases). The CDR3 is 13 residues long. CDR1 is SGHNT, CDR2 YENEEA, per germline. The chain's CDR3 is CTSSLTGAGELFL. The DNA for the CDR3 is TGTACCAGCAGCTTGACAGGTGCCGGGGAGCTGTTTCTT.

This chain links TRBV18 with TRBJ2-7, with 9 bases fitting TRBD2. The germline V gene encodes CDR1 KGHSH and CDR2 LQKENI. The CDR3 is 15 amino acids. V trimming: 2 bases; J trimming: 5 bases; junction bases outside the gene matches: 7. CDR3 amino acids: CASSPVVAGDHEQYF. The CDR3 DNA reads TGTGCCAGCTCACCAGTTGTAGCGGGAGATCACGAGCAGTACTTC.

V and J are TRBV5-4 and TRBJ2-1; 7 positions match TRBD2. The germline V gene encodes CDR1 SGHNT and CDR2 YYREEE (reference sequence). The CDR3 consists of 15 residues. V shed 2 bases, J shed 7 bases, and the junction held 9 bases outside the gene matches. CDR3 protein: CASSLGGRNGNEQFF. The CDR3 nucleotides are TGTGCCAGCAGCTTAGGCGGGAGAAACGGAAATGAGCAGTTCTTC. The whole variable domain, filled in from reference TRBV5-4 and TRBJ2-1, reads ETGVTQSPTHLIKTRGQQVTLRCSSQSGHNTVSWYQQALGQGPQFIFQYYREEENGRGNFPPRFSGLQFPNYSSELNVNALELDDSALYLCASSLGGRNGNEQFFGPGTRLTVL.

This clonotype is deemed medium-sized. The chain employs TRBV11-3 and TRBJ2-1, with D possibly TRBD2 on 6 matching bases. The germline V gene has CDR1 SGHNT and CDR2 YENEEA. The V and J ends lost 3 bases and 8 bases respectively, with 8 bases between them. The CDR3 runs 12 residues. CDR3 in DNA: TGTGCCAGCAGCTTTTGGGAGGATGAGCAGTTCTTC. Its protein product is CASSFWEDEQFF. Based on the CDR3 plus reference TRBV11-3 and TRBJ2-1, the full variable domain is EAGVVQSPRYKIIEKKQPVAFWCNPISGHNTLYWYLQNLGQGPELLIRYENEEAVDDSQLPKDRFSAERLKGVDSTLKIQPAELGDSAVYLCASSFWEDEQFFGPGTRLTVL.

Points on this clonotype: A much bigger clone sits one base away, suggesting this may be a read error. The chain recombines TRBV6-5 with TRBJ2-7, with D tentatively TRBD2 (5 bases). V was pared by 0 bases and J by 9 bases, with 18 bases between. From germline, CDR1 is MNHEY and CDR2 SVGAGI. The length of the CDR3 is 15 residues. In DNA, the CDR3 is TGTGCCAGCAGTTACTCGGAGTCGGGATGTACCACGCAGTACTTC. Protein product: CASSYSESGCTTQYF.

Concerning this clonotype itself: A read error may explain this, as a much larger clone is one base away. The genes are TRBV12-3 or TRBV12-4 and TRBJ2-3; D gene ambiguous. V lost 3 bases and J 2 bases, leaving 9 bases between the germline ends. This CDR3 comprises 14 residues. This chain's CDR3 is CASSLHEITDTQYF. Written as DNA, the CDR3 is TGTGCCAGCAGTTTGCATGAGATCACAGATACGCAGTATTTT.

The V and J genes are TRBV6-2 or TRBV6-3 and TRBJ2-7, with D maybe TRBD2 (5 bases). The CDR3 is made up of 15 amino acids. Germline V gene lookup returns CDR1 MNHEY and CDR2 SVGEGT. The ends were cut back, 4 bases at V and 0 bases at J, with 13 bases in the middle. The CDR3 loop reads CASSLSGIHSYEQYF. In DNA, the CDR3 is TGTGCCAGCAGTTTATCCGGGATACACTCCTACGAGCAGTACTTC.